This T cell receptor (beta chain) was observed in a study of T cells expressing NK-cell markers. Overall study: Investigators obtained TCR beta repertoires from sorted CD3+CD56+NKG2C+, CD3+CD56+NKG2C- and CD3+CD56-NKG2C+ T cells. Sequenced donors, eight in total, included seven who were HCMV-seropositive and one who was seronegative.

Points from the study as a whole: Dominant NKG2C+ clonotypes accounted for roughly 1.0-8% of CD8+ T cells in about six donors.

Concerning this clonotype itself: No antigen is known for it.

What made the TCR beta cDNA was 5'RACE template switching with UMIs. TCRdb re-analyzed the 5' RACE reads; it lists each CDR3 protein once, without DNA. The sample totals fewer than 200,000 distinct CDR3 sequences. Germline V gene lookup returns CDR1 ENHRY and CDR2 SYGVKD. CDR3 size: 16 residues. The receptor was isolated from a woman aged 18 to 75 in good health. The specimen was blood T cells: a sorted CD56 or NKG2C T cell subset, CD4+ or CD8+ T cells, or bulk PBMC T cells (not recorded which). This chain connects TRBV10-3 to TRBJ2-6; TCRdb gives TRBD1 as the D gene, but with no DNA this cannot be confirmed. The CDR3 reads CAIRSDRDSGANVLTF.